This T cell receptor beta chain was documented in a study of beta chain features in type 1 diabetes. General study results and limits: People with Type 1 diabetes carried modestly yet significantly shorter TCRB CDR3s in all four CD4+ subsets.

As regards this clone: Its antigen is not identified.

Germline V gene sequence: CDR1 MDHEN, CDR2 SYDVKM. Trimming left V 3 bases short and J 9 bases short, with 9 bases between. The CDR3 covers 12 residues. Of the isolated RNA, all was reverse transcribed, and so the sequenced material was expressed TCRB transcripts. Samples of naive, central memory and regulatory T cells yielded a mean of around 4 million reads. Some clones are missing from TCRdb's copy, which holds only in-frame ones; the method was immunoSEQ multiplex PCR. The table includes about 160,000 clones, roughly 63% detected once. Sequences were obtained from naive CD4+ T cells from blood. The clonotype was recovered from a man between 25 and 39 years old with type 1 diabetes. The genes are TRBV28 and TRBJ2-1; D gene ambiguous. Here the CDR3 DNA reads TGTGCCAGCAGTTTGGGTGTCGCTGAGCAGTTCTTC. Translating gives CASSLGVAEQFF.